A single sample is the source of the 21 T cell receptor beta chains below, sequenced in a study of blood T cell repertoires in COVID-19. Profiling relied on immunoSEQ multiplex PCR, and the TCRdb table lists in-frame clones only, not all of them. The sample holds around 130,000 clones; 75% to 80% are singletons and the top ten take 7.9%. Material: peripheral blood. The receptors originated from a human donor in a cohort sampled during active COVID-19.

The rearrangement uses TRBV28 and TRBJ2-1; the match to TRBD2 covers 8 bases. Germline CDR1 MDHEN, CDR2 SYDVKM. The V segment lost 7 bases and the J segment 8 bases; nucleotides outside the gene matches: 16. The CDR3 has 16 amino acids. The CDR3 region is CASTDDSGSLTDEQFF. The CDR3, as DNA: TGTGCCAGCACCGATGACAGCGGGAGTCTCACCGATGAGCAGTTCTTC.

This chain joins TRBV5-4 and TRBJ2-1; TRBD2 agrees at 10 bases. The V gene's germline CDR1 is SGHNT and CDR2 YYREEE (reference sequence). With V trimmed by 5 bases and J by 2 bases, 7 bases remained unmatched. The CDR3 runs 16 residues. The CDR3 loop is CASRSSGGPAYNEQFF. The CDR3 region has the DNA TGTGCCAGCAGGTCTAGCGGGGGCCCCGCCTACAATGAGCAGTTCTTC. Full variable domain (remainder filled in from reference TRBV5-4 and TRBJ2-1): ETGVTQSPTHLIKTRGQQVTLRCSSQSGHNTVSWYQQALGQGPQFIFQYYREEENGRGNFPPRFSGLQFPNYSSELNVNALELDDSALYLCASRSSGGPAYNEQFFGPGTRLTVL.

The rearrangement uses TRBV29-1 and TRBJ1-4, with TRBD1 identical over 7 bases. Germline V gene sequence: CDR1 SQVTM, CDR2 ANQGSEA. V gave up 7 bases and J gave up 6 bases; unmatched junction bases: 8. CDR3 length equals 13 residues. CDR3 protein: CSASYRGDEKLFF. Here the CDR3 DNA reads TGCAGCGCCTCCTACAGGGGTGATGAAAAACTGTTTTTT.

The chain employs TRBV5-1 and TRBJ1-1, with 8 nucleotides matching TRBD1. In germline, CDR1 is SGHRS, CDR2 YFSETQ. The J segment lost 6 bases and the V segment lost 4 bases, leaving 11 bases of the junction unmatched. This CDR3 is 15 amino acids long. The CDR3 sequence: CASSQTGTGLAEAFF. CDR3 DNA sequence: TGCGCCAGCAGCCAAACCGGGACAGGTTTGGCTGAAGCTTTCTTT.

The rearrangement links TRBV9 to TRBJ2-7; 8 bases fit TRBD1. The CDR3 length is 14 residues. Germline CDR1 is SGDLS and CDR2 is YYNGEE. V trimming: 4 bases; J trimming: 3 bases; junction bases outside the gene matches: 6. CDR3 residues: CASSTSTGGYEQYF. DNA for the CDR3: TGTGCCAGCAGCACCTCCACAGGGGGCTACGAGCAGTACTTC.

The rearrangement uses TRBV24-1 and TRBJ1-5; perhaps TRBD1 as D (6 bases). The CDR3 covers 14 residues. Trimming left V 4 bases short and J 2 bases short, with 8 bases between. Looked up from germline, CDR1 is KGHDR and CDR2 is SFDVKD. The CDR3 nucleotides are TGTGCCACCAGTGAGACAGGACGCAATCAGCCCCAGCATTTT. Translated, it gives CATSETGRNQPQHF.

This chain uses TRBV5-4 with TRBJ2-7, with 9 bases lining up with TRBD1. The germline gives CDR1 SGHNT, CDR2 YYREEE (reference sequence). The junction had 3 bases not matched to a gene; V was cut back by 5 bases and J by 3 bases. CDR3 length equals 13 residues. The CDR3, as DNA: TGTGCCAGCAGTTACAGGGGGCTCTACGAGCAGTACTTC. Translated: CASSYRGLYEQYF.

This chain links TRBV21-1 with TRBJ1-1. TRBV21-1 corresponds to a pseudogene. This CDR3 is 12 amino acids long. CDR3 DNA sequence: TGTGCCAGCAGCAAAGGCCGAGGTGAAGCTTTCTTT. Translating it yields CASSKGRGEAFF.

The rearrangement uses TRBV6-2 or TRBV6-3 and TRBJ1-2, with D possibly being TRBD1 (5 bases). Germline loops: CDR1 MNHEY, CDR2 SVGEGT. CDR3 length: 17 residues. V gave up 0 bases and J gave up 8 bases, with 22 bases separating them. The CDR3, as DNA: TGTGCCAGCAGTTACTCGAGTTTCGACAGAGTGTCGTTAGGCTACACCTTC. Translation: CASSYSSFDRVSLGYTF.

This chain links TRBV5-6 with TRBJ2-3; TRBD2 matches 11 bases. The germline gives CDR1 SGHDT, CDR2 YYEEEE. The CDR3 is 17 amino acids. V lost 5 bases and J lost 0; bases outside the gene matches: 8. The CDR3 is CASSSASGGTSTDTQYF. In DNA form, the CDR3 reads TGTGCCAGCAGTTCTGCTAGCGGGGGGACCAGCACAGATACGCAGTATTTT.

This chain joins TRBV11-2 and TRBJ1-3; D is possibly TRBD1 (5 bases). CDR1 is SGHAT and CDR2 is FQNNGV in the germline V gene. The V end was cut by 1 base, the J end by 1 base, with 8 bases between. This CDR3 comprises 15 residues. CDR3 DNA: TGTGCCAGCAGCTTAGTGGGACTATCTGGAAACACCATATATTTT. Translated: CASSLVGLSGNTIYF.

J is TRBJ1-1 and V is TRBV2; tentatively, D is TRBD1 (6 bases). The germline V and J ends were trimmed by 7 bases and 3 bases, with 18 bases remaining between them. Germline values: CDR1 SNHLY, CDR2 FYNNEI. This CDR3 has 15 residues. The CDR3 reads CASTQWDIDDTEAFF. The CDR3 region has the DNA TGTGCCAGCACCCAATGGGACATTGATGACACTGAAGCTTTCTTT.

In this sample, this clone turned up a few times. The rearrangement uses TRBV28 and TRBJ1-6, with TRBD1 matching 7 bases. This CDR3 has 15 amino acids. V shed 5 bases and J 9 bases; nucleotides not matched to a gene: 10. CDR1 is MDHEN, CDR2 SYDVKM, per germline. CDR3 coding DNA: TGTGCCAGCAGTCCCGAACAGGGGTTCGGTTCACCCCTCCACTTT. It is translated as CASSPEQGFGSPLHF.

A few counts support this clone. The chain joins TRBV5-1 to TRBJ2-7; 8 nucleotides agree with TRBD2. This CDR3 has 15 amino acids. The J segment lost 2 bases and the V segment lost 0 bases, leaving 4 bases of the junction unmatched. Germline V lookup: CDR1 SGHRS, CDR2 YFSETQ. In DNA, the CDR3 is TGCGCCAGCAGCTTGGTTAGCGGGGCACCCTACGAGCAGTACTTC. Translating it yields CASSLVSGAPYEQYF.

The chain links TRBV30 to TRBJ1-2, with D possibly TRBD1 on 6 matching bases. The CDR3 is made up of 13 amino acids. The V and J ends lost 5 bases and 3 bases respectively, with 13 bases between them. Germline V gives CDR1 GTSNPN, CDR2 SVGIG (reference sequence). CDR3 in DNA: TGTGCCTGGGGAAACAGGGTAGACTATGGCTACACCTTC. As protein: CAWGNRVDYGYTF.

The chain is built from TRBV18 and TRBJ1-1, with TRBD1 matching over 8 bases. Germline CDR1 and CDR2: KGHSH and LQKENI. The CDR3 is made up of 15 amino acids. The junction had 9 bases not matched to a gene; V was cut back by 4 bases and J by 5 bases. This CDR3 is CASSLDRVGGTEAFF. In nucleotides, the CDR3 is TGTGCCAGCTCACTGGACAGGGTAGGGGGAACTGAAGCTTTCTTT.

The chain uses TRBV27 and TRBJ2-7; weak D call: TRBD2 (6 bases). Germline CDR1 and CDR2: MNHEY and SMNVEV (reference sequence). This CDR3 has 14 residues. Trimming cost V 8 bases and J 1 base, with 15 bases left between them. The CDR3 region is CASSTGDSSYEQYF. CDR3 nucleotides: TGTGCCAGCTCCACCGGGGACTCATCCTACGAGCAGTACTTC.

This clone appeared a single time. The chain employs TRBV2 and TRBJ1-3; unclear D gene. Germline assignment: CDR1 SNHLY and CDR2 FYNNEI. V was cut by 2 bases and J by 0 bases, with 11 bases left in between. This CDR3 has 16 amino acids. CDR3 DNA: TGTGCCAGCAGTGAAAGCGGAGTCTCCTCTGGAAACACCATATATTTT. Its translation is CASSESGVSSGNTIYF. Full variable domain (rest looked up from reference TRBV2 and TRBJ1-3): EPEVTQTPSHQVTQMGQEVILRCVPISNHLYFYWYRQILGQKVEFLVSFYNNEISEKSEIFDDQFSVERPDGSNFTLKIRSTKLEDSAMYFCASSESGVSSGNTIYFGEGSWLTVV.

The chain joins TRBV7-9 to TRBJ2-7, with D hard to call. V was clipped by 3 bases and J by 0 bases, with 6 bases between them. Germline V gene sequence: CDR1 SEHNR, CDR2 FQNEAQ (reference sequence). CDR3 length: 13 amino acids. DNA for the CDR3: TGTGCCAGCAGCTTGCAGGACTCCTACGAGCAGTACTTC. Encoded protein: CASSLQDSYEQYF.

This clone was recorded once. The J gene is TRBJ1-2, the V gene TRBV19; 9 bases line up with TRBD1. This CDR3 comprises 13 residues. Germline V gene data show CDR1 as LNHDA and CDR2 as SQIVND (reference sequence). V shed 10 bases, J shed 4 bases, and the junction held 7 bases outside the gene matches. CDR3 loop: CATLRDRAYGYTF. The CDR3 nucleotides read TGTGCCACCCTGAGGGACAGGGCCTATGGCTACACCTTC. Drawing the rest from reference TRBV19 and TRBJ1-2, the complete variable domain is DGGITQSPKYLFRKEGQNVTLSCEQNLNHDAMYWYRQDPGQGLRLIYYSQIVNDFQKGDIAEGYSVSREKKESFPLTVTSAQKNPTAFYLCATLRDRAYGYTFGSGTRLTVV.

This clone was observed a handful of times. The chain carries TRBV4-1 and TRBJ2-7, with 10 bases aligning to TRBD2. This CDR3 spans 15 amino acids. Germline V gene sequence: CDR1 MGHRA, CDR2 YSYEKL. J gave up 0 bases and V 4 bases, and 3 bases lay outside the gene matches. CDR3 sequence: CASSPQREGSYEQYF. The CDR3, as DNA: TGCGCCAGCAGCCCCCAGCGGGAGGGCTCCTACGAGCAGTACTTC.